The 3 T cell receptor beta chains reported below all come from one sample, sequenced in a study of cytomegalovirus exposure and HLA in healthy donors. The PCR employed 60 Vbeta primers together with 13 Jbeta primers. The method was immunoSEQ multiplex PCR; TCRdb's version includes in-frame clones alone and lacks a portion of them. The table has 200,000 or so clones, almost 85% seen once. The sequencing input was PBMCs. Every receptor here comes from a boy between 10 and 17 years old in good health and CMV-seronegative.

The rearrangement links TRBV29-1 to TRBJ1-1, with D maybe TRBD1 (6 bases). V lost 2 bases to trimming and J lost 9 bases, with 19 bases between them. This CDR3 is 14 amino acids long. Germline values: CDR1 SQVTM, CDR2 ANQGSEA. The CDR3 DNA reads TGCAGCGTTGAAAGGAGGGGGGGAGAGATAAAAGCTTTCTTT. Its translation: CSVERRGGEIKAFF.

V usage is TRBV14 and J usage is TRBJ1-5; D perhaps matches TRBD1 (5 bases). V lost 2 bases, J lost 3 bases, and 14 bases lay in between. Germline V gene data show CDR1 as SGHDN and CDR2 as FVKESK. The CDR3 length is 16 residues. CDR3 nucleotide sequence: TGTGCCAGCAGCCAAATAGTGGGAGGACACAATCAGCCCCAGCATTTT. Amino acid sequence: CASSQIVGGHNQPQHF.

The J gene is TRBJ1-2, the V gene TRBV2; D is perhaps TRBD1 (5 bases). The ends were cut back, 6 bases at V and 8 bases at J, with 13 bases in the middle. This CDR3 has 12 amino acids. Germline CDR1 SNHLY, CDR2 FYNNEI. The CDR3 region is CASRGGSEGYTF. The CDR3 DNA follows: TGTGCCAGCAGGGGGGGGTCGGAAGGCTACACCTTC.